Presented here are 27 T cell receptor beta chains from one specimen sequenced in a study of breast tumors, draining lymph nodes, adjacent tissues. TCRdb reprocessed the multiplex PCR reads via MiXCR and lists one record per CDR3 protein. The table records under 250,000 distinct CDR3 sequences, about 32% of them present only once. Breast cancer patients provided tissue from their axillary draining lymph nodes. Sequences were obtained from axillary lymph node tissue. All receptors derive from a female donor with breast cancer. Some clones in this sample may be carry-over from other donors' samples.

This clonotype was picked up many times. A read error may explain this, as a much larger clone is one base away. The chain joins TRBV20-1 to TRBJ2-5, with D possibly being TRBD2 (5 bases). The CDR3 covers 11 residues. Germline CDR1 is DFQATT and CDR2 is SNEGSKA (reference sequence). CDR3 region: CSETHGETQSF. CDR3 in DNA: TGCAGTGAAACTCATGGGGAGACCCAGTCCTTC.

The chain recombines TRBV30 with TRBJ1-3; D is ambiguous. Germline V gene lookup returns CDR1 GTSNPN and CDR2 SVGIG (reference sequence). The CDR3 loop spans 13 amino acids. The V and J ends lost 4 bases and 0 bases respectively, with 7 bases between them. The CDR3 protein is CAWTPDSGNTIYF. The CDR3 DNA follows: TGTGCCTGGACCCCCGACTCTGGAAACACCATATATTTT.

This clonotype was counted once. The chain carries TRBV7-8 and TRBJ2-5, with 13 bases that match TRBD2. This CDR3 has 16 amino acids. V lost 2 bases, J lost 2 bases, and 2 bases stayed unmatched. CDR1 is SGHVS, CDR2 FQNEAQ, per germline. In DNA form, the CDR3 reads TGTGCCAGCAGCTTATTGGGACTAGCGGGACAAGAGACCCAGTACTTC. Translation: CASSLLGLAGQETQYF. The full variable domain, its missing parts supplied by reference TRBV7-8 and TRBJ2-5, is GAGVSQSPRYKVAKRGQDVALRCDPISGHVSLFWYQQALGQGPEFLTYFQNEAQLDKSGLPSDRFFAERPEGSVSTLKIQRTQQEDSAVYLCASSLLGLAGQETQYFGPGTRLLVL.

This chain joins TRBV7-9 and TRBJ1-5; the D gene is possibly TRBD1 (5 bases). The CDR3 consists of 19 residues. Germline V lookup: CDR1 SEHNR, CDR2 FQNEAQ (reference sequence). V shed 1 base and J shed 0 bases, with 19 bases lying between them. The CDR3 DNA reads as TGTGCCAGCAGCTTAGGGGACCGTATCATCCCTTATAGCAATCAGCCCCAGCATTTT. Translated, it gives CASSLGDRIIPYSNQPQHF.

In this sample, this clonotype turned up many times. The rearrangement uses TRBV12-5 and TRBJ2-1; D is uncertain. Germline CDR1 and CDR2: LGHNT and FRNRAP. This CDR3 has 15 amino acids. V gave up 6 bases and J gave up 1 base, with 13 bases separating them. The CDR3 region has the DNA TGTGCTAGTGGCAGCAATCCCCTTTCCTACAATGAGCAGTTCTTC. It encodes CASGSNPLSYNEQFF. The variable domain in full, completed from reference TRBV12-5 and TRBJ2-1, reads DARVTQTPRHKVTEMGQEVTMRCQPILGHNTVFWYRQTMMQGLELLAYFRNRAPLDDSGMPKDRFSAEMPDATLATLKIQPSEPRDSAVYFCASGSNPLSYNEQFFGPGTRLTVL.

There are many counts of this clonotype. At one boundary the junction diverges from the germline segment, which might be a read error. V usage is TRBV6-6 and J usage is TRBJ1-1; D is perhaps TRBD1 (5 bases). The CDR3 is 14 residues long. CDR1 MNHNY and CDR2 SVGAGI come from the germline V gene (reference sequence). CDR3: CASSDSEGYTEAFF. The CDR3 DNA reads TGTGCCAGCAGTGACTCGGAGGGGTACACTGAAGCTTTCTTT.

The chain combines TRBV24-1 with TRBJ2-1, with D perhaps being TRBD1 or TRBD2 (6 bases each). CDR1 KGHDR and CDR2 SFDVKD come from the germline V gene. The germline V and J ends were trimmed by 7 bases and 4 bases, with 10 bases remaining between them. This CDR3 comprises 13 residues. CDR3 coding DNA: TGTGCCACCAGGGCGGGGACATACAATGAGCAGTTCTTC. It translates to CATRAGTYNEQFF.

In its sample, this clonotype was seen many times. The DNA for the CDR3 is TGTGCCTGGAGAGGGAGTGCTAATCAGCCCCAGCATTTT. Its protein is CAWRGSANQPQHF. This chain uses TRBV30 with TRBJ1-5; D unclear. V lost 3 bases and J 4 bases, leaving 10 bases between the germline ends. The CDR3 is made up of 13 amino acids. The germline gives CDR1 GTSNPN, CDR2 SVGIG (reference sequence).

This clonotype was seen repeatedly, ten times or more. The chain is built from TRBV18 and TRBJ2-7; D tentatively reads TRBD1 or TRBD2 (6 bases each). The CDR3 has 16 amino acids. CDR1 and CDR2 (germline): KGHSH, LQKENI. V was trimmed by 3 bases and J by 0 bases, leaving 15 bases between them. The DNA for the CDR3 is TGTGCCAGCTCACCTATGGGGGGCGATAGCTCCTACGAGCAGTACTTC. It yields the protein CASSPMGGDSSYEQYF.

As to this clonotype: With a much larger clone just one base away, this may be a read error. The chain is built from TRBV12-3 or TRBV12-4 and TRBJ2-7; 7 nucleotides align to TRBD2. This CDR3 spans 15 amino acids. The CDR3 spells CASSQAIGGSYGQYF. CDR3 in DNA: TGTGCCAGCAGCCAAGCAATCGGGGGGTCCTACGGGCAGTACTTC.

This clonotype has ten or more counts. The chain couples TRBV19 to TRBJ2-7; maybe TRBD2 (5 bases). The CDR3 is 15 residues long. CDR1 LNHDA and CDR2 SQIVND come from the germline V gene (reference sequence). V shed 6 bases and J shed 0 bases, with 15 bases lying between them. Here the CDR3 DNA reads TGTGCCAGTAGCGCTGGGAGAGCCCCCTCCTACGAGCAGTACTTC. It specifies CASSAGRAPSYEQYF.

The rearrangement joins TRBV20-1 to TRBJ2-2, with 8 positions matching TRBD2. Trimming cost V 2 bases and J 6 bases; bases outside gene matches: 11. Germline V CDR1 and CDR2: DFQATT, SNEGSKA (reference sequence). The CDR3 consists of 16 residues. Here the CDR3 DNA reads TGCAGTGCTAGAATCCCAGCGGGAGTTTCTTCCGGGGAGCTGTTTTTT. Translating gives CSARIPAGVSSGELFF.

V and J are TRBV11-3 and TRBJ2-1, with a possible D match to TRBD2 (5 bases). CDR1 and CDR2 (germline): SGHNT, YENEEA. Trimming shortened V by 2 bases and J by 10 bases, and 18 bases separated the two germline ends. This CDR3 has 15 residues. The CDR3 is CASSLLGVQKGEQFF. The CDR3 nucleotides read TGTGCCAGCAGCTTACTCGGGGTTCAGAAAGGCGAGCAGTTCTTC. Full variable domain (missing parts from reference TRBV11-3 and TRBJ2-1): EAGVVQSPRYKIIEKKQPVAFWCNPISGHNTLYWYLQNLGQGPELLIRYENEEAVDDSQLPKDRFSAERLKGVDSTLKIQPAELGDSAVYLCASSLLGVQKGEQFFGPGTRLTVL.

The sample holds many counts of this clonotype. The chain has TRBV12-3 or TRBV12-4 and TRBJ2-1, with D possibly being TRBD2 (5 bases). The V and J ends lost 2 bases and 5 bases respectively, with 13 bases between them. CDR3 length: 15 amino acids. As DNA, the CDR3 is TGTGCCAGCAGTTTACGGGGAAATAGCCACAATGAGCAGTTCTTC. Protein: CASSLRGNSHNEQFF.

J is TRBJ2-1 and V is TRBV29-1; 7 bases line up with TRBD2. The CDR3 extends over 10 amino acids. The germline gives CDR1 SQVTM, CDR2 ANQGSEA. CDR3 in amino acids: CSSIGRVQFF. The CDR3 coding sequence is TGCAGTAGTATTGGGAGGGTTCAGTTCTTC.

This chain uses TRBV11-2 with TRBJ1-2, with a tentative D call TRBD1 (6 bases). V was clipped by 4 bases and J by 8 bases, with 23 bases between them. The germline CDR1 and CDR2 sequences are SGHAT and FQNNGV. The CDR3 length is 16 residues. The CDR3 nucleotides read TGTGCCAGCAGCTCCCTCGCGGGAAAGGGGGTTGAAGGCTACACCTTC. This codes for CASSSLAGKGVEGYTF.

This clonotype was seen many times. The chain has TRBV20-1 and TRBJ2-5; 7 bases are shared with TRBD1. The CDR3 totals 16 residues. With 0 bases clipped from V and 5 bases from J, the junction kept 12 bases outside the gene matches. Germline assignment: CDR1 DFQATT and CDR2 SNEGSKA (reference sequence). DNA of the CDR3: TGCAGTGCTAGAGATTCGGGGACAGTGACCACGGAGACCCAGTACTTC. Protein: CSARDSGTVTTETQYF.

The chain carries TRBV4-3 and TRBJ2-7; either TRBD1 or TRBD2 may fit D (5 bases each). Germline CDR1 LGHNA, CDR2 YSLEER. V was clipped by 4 bases and J by 1 base, with 14 bases between them. This CDR3 comprises 15 residues. The CDR3 here is CASSPSWDGSYEQYF. The CDR3 coding sequence is TGCGCCAGCAGCCCAAGCTGGGACGGTTCCTACGAGCAGTACTTC.

This clonotype showed up many times. The chain uses TRBV6-5 and TRBJ2-2; 9 nucleotides match TRBD2. V dropped 4 bases and J dropped 7; count of bases not matched to a gene: 4. The CDR3 runs to 14 residues. In germline, CDR1 is MNHEY, CDR2 SVGAGI. The CDR3 spells CASSLAGGNGELFF. CDR3 DNA: TGTGCCAGCAGTTTGGCGGGAGGGAACGGGGAGCTGTTTTTT.

This clonotype was observed at least ten times. This sequence joins TRBV29-1 and TRBJ2-1; 7 positions match TRBD2. CDR1 SQVTM and CDR2 ANQGSEA come from the germline V gene. This CDR3 region has 11 residues. J was trimmed by 8 bases and V by 5 bases; bases with no gene match: 3. CDR3 in amino acids: CSVREVDEQFF. The CDR3 DNA follows: TGCAGCGTTCGGGAGGTGGATGAGCAGTTCTTC.

This clonotype was counted ten times or more. The V and J genes are TRBV5-5 and TRBJ1-5, with unresolved D. Trimming took 4 bases from V and 8 from J, leaving 16 bases between them. Germline lookup yields CDR1 SGHKS and CDR2 YYEKEE (reference sequence). The CDR3 is made up of 14 amino acids. DNA of the CDR3: TGTGCCAGCAGCAAAGTAGCCTGGGATGAGCCCCAGCATTTT. Amino acids: CASSKVAWDEPQHF.

This clonotype was observed at least ten times. The gene calls are TRBV6-6 and TRBJ2-3; D possibly corresponds to TRBD2 (6 bases). The V end was cut by 2 bases, the J end by 1 base, with 10 bases between. Germline assignment: CDR1 MNHNY and CDR2 SVGAGI (reference sequence). The CDR3 has 15 residues. The DNA for the CDR3 is TGTGCCAGCAGTTACGGCGGGATGGGCACAGATACGCAGTATTTT. It is translated as CASSYGGMGTDTQYF.

The DNA of the CDR3 is TGTGCCAGCAGTGTCAGCGGGACCGGGGAGCTGTTTTTT. This codes for CASSVSGTGELFF. The V call is TRBV3-1, the J call TRBJ2-2; TRBD2 might be the D (6 bases). The V gene's germline CDR1 is LGHDT and CDR2 YNNKEL (reference sequence). The CDR3 is 13 amino acids. V shed 6 bases and J shed 5 bases, with 10 bases lying between them.

This clonotype was seen a few times. A much larger clone differs by one base, so this may be a read error. This chain connects TRBV7-6 to TRBJ2-1; D unresolved. Germline loops: CDR1 SGHVS, CDR2 FNYEAQ. The CDR3 extends over 12 amino acids. In DNA form, the CDR3 reads TGTGCCAGCAGCTCCTTTTACAATGAGCAGCTCTTC. It translates to CASSSFYNEQLF.

This clonotype was detected many times. V gene TRBV6-1 combines with J gene TRBJ2-1; 11 bases match TRBD2. The CDR3 covers 16 residues. After removal of 4 bases from V and 7 bases from J, the junction contained 9 bases not matched to a gene. Germline CDR1 MNHNS, CDR2 SASEGT. CDR3 loop: CASSAPTSGRSNEQFF. Here the CDR3 DNA reads TGTGCCAGCAGTGCGCCAACTAGCGGGAGAAGTAATGAGCAGTTCTTC.

There are many counts of this clonotype. This chain joins TRBV7-3 and TRBJ2-1; either TRBD1 or TRBD2 may supply D (5 bases each). The CDR3 loop spans 15 amino acids. Trimming took off 0 bases at V and 9 bases at J, with 15 bases between the two ends. The V gene's germline CDR1 is SGHTA and CDR2 FQGTGA. For the CDR3, the DNA is TGTGCCAGCAGCTTAACGGGGACCGTTGTGAGTGAGCAGTTCTTC. This gives the protein CASSLTGTVVSEQFF.

This clonotype was observed many times. This chain links TRBV7-3 with TRBJ2-5; TRBD1 matches at 9 bases. V shed 5 bases and J 4 bases; nucleotides not matched to a gene: 8. This CDR3 comprises 15 residues. Per the germline V gene, CDR1 is SGHTA and CDR2 is FQGTGA. CDR3 sequence (DNA): TGTGCCAGCAGCCCATACAGGGGGCAGGTAGAGACCCAGTACTTC. Translating it yields CASSPYRGQVETQYF.